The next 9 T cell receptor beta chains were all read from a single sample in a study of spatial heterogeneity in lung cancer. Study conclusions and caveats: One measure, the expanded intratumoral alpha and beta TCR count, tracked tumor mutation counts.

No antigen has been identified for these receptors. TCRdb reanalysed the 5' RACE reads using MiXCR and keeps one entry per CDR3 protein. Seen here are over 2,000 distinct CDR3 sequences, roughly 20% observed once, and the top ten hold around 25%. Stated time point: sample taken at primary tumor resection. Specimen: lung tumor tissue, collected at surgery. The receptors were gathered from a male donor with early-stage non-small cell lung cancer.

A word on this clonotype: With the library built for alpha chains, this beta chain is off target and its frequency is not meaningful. The CDR3 bases are TGTGCCAGCAGCTTAAAAATTGTAGATAATTCACCCCTCCACTTT. This codes for CASSLKIVDNSPLHF. V gene TRBV7-2 combines with J gene TRBJ1-6; D remains unclear. Germline lookup yields CDR1 SGHTA and CDR2 FQGNSA. Trimming removed 2 bases at V and 5 bases at J, with 10 bases between. The CDR3 totals 15 residues.

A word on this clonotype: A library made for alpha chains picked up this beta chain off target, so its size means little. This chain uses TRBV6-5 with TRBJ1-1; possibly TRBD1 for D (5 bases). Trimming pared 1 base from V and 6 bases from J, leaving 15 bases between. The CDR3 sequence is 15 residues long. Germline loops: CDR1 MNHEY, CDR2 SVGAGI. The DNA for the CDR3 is TGTGCCAGCAGTTACTGGGCGGTGGGGCGCTCTGAAGCTTTCTTT. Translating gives CASSYWAVGRSEAFF.

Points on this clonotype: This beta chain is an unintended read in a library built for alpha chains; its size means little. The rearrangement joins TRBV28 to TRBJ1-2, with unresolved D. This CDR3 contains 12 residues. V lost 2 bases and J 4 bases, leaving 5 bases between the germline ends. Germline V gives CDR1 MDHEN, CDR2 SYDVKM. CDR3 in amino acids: CASSLRAYGYTF. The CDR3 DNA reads TGTGCCAGCAGTTTACGGGCCTATGGCTACACCTTC.

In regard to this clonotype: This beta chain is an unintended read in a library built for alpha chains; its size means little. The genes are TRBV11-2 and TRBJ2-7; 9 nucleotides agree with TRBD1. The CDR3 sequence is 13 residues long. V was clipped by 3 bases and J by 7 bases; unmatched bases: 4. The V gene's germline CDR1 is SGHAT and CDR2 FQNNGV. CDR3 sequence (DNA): TGTGCCAGCAGCTTGGGACAGGGATGGGAGCAGTACTTC. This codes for CASSLGQGWEQYF.

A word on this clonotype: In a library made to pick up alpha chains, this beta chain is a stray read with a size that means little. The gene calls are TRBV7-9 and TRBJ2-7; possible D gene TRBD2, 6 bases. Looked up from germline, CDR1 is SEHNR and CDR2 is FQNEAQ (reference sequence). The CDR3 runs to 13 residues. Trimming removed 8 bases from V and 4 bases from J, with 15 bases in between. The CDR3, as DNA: TGTGCCAGCCGCACGGGACTTGAGTACGAGCAGTACTTC. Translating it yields CASRTGLEYEQYF. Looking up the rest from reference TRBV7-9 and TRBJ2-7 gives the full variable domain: DTGVSQNPRHKITKRGQNVTFRCDPISEHNRLYWYRQTLGQGPEFLTYFQNEAQLEKSRLLSDRFSAERPKGSFSTLEIQRTEQGDSAMYLCASRTGLEYEQYFGPGTRLTVT.

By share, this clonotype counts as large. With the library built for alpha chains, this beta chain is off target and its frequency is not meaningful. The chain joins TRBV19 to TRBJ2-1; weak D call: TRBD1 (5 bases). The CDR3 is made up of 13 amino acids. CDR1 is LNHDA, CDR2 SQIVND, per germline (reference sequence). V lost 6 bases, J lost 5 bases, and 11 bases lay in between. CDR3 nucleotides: TGTGCCAGTAGCAGATCCAGGGACAATGAGCAGTTCTTC. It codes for CASSRSRDNEQFF. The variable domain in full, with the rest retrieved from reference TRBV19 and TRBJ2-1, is DGGITQSPKYLFRKEGQNVTLSCEQNLNHDAMYWYRQDPGQGLRLIYYSQIVNDFQKGDIAEGYSVSREKKESFPLTVTSAQKNPTAFYLCASSRSRDNEQFFGPGTRLTVL.

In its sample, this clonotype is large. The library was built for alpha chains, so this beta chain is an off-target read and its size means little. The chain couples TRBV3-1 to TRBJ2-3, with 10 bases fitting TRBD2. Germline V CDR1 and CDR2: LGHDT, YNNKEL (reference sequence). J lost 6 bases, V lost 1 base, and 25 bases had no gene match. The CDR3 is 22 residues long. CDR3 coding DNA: TGTGCCAGCAGCCAAGGATTTATACTATCACGCGGTTCTAGCGGGAGTAAGGATACGCAGTATTTT. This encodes CASSQGFILSRGSSGSKDTQYF.

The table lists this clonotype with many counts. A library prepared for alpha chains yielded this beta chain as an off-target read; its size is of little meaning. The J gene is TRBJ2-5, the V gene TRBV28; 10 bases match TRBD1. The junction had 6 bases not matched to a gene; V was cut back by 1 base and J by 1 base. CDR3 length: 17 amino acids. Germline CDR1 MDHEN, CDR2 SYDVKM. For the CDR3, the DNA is TGTGCCAGCAGTTTATACCCGGGACAGGGGATCCAAGAGACCCAGTACTTC. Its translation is CASSLYPGQGIQETQYF.

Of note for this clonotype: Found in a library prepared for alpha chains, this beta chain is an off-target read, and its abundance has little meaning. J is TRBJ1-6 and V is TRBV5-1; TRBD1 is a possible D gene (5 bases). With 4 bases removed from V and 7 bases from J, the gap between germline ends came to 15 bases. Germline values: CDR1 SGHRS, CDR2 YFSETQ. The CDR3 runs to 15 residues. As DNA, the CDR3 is TGCGCCAGCAGCCATGGCGAGGGGAACAATTCACCCCTCCACTTT. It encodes CASSHGEGNNSPLHF.